This T cell receptor (beta chain) was identified during a study of OX40 agonist ivuxolimab in advanced cancers. Autoimmune disease history or systemic immunosuppression meant exclusion. CDR1 and CDR2 (germline): LGHNA, YNFKEQ. J lost 4 bases, V lost 4 bases, and 10 bases had no gene match. CDR3 length: 18 residues. Produced via immunoSEQ multiplex PCR; TCRdb's table is partial and in-frame only. The sample yields roughly 60,000 clones, roughly nine tenths seen once. The clonotype was recovered from an adult with an advanced solid tumor such as melanoma, head and neck, liver or kidney cancer. The chain joins TRBV4-2 to TRBJ2-1; 13 positions agree with TRBD2. The sequences come from CD4+ or CD8+ T cells sorted from blood, collected in a trial of the OX40 agonist ivuxolimab. CDR3 residues: CASSPPGLGLAGYNEQFF. CDR3 in DNA: TGTGCCAGCAGCCCCCCTGGCCTGGGACTAGCGGGATACAATGAGCAGTTCTTC.